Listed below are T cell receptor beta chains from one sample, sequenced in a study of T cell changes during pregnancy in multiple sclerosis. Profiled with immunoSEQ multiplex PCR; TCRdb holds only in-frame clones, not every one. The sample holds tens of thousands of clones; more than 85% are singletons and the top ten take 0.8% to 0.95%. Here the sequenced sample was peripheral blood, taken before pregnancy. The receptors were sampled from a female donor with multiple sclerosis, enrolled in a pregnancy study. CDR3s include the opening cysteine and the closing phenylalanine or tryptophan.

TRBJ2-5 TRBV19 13 CASSQVQQETQYF
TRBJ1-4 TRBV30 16 CAWRGRPGQLNEKLFF
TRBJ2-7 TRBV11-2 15 CASSFNRQGFYEQYF
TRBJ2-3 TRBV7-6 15 CASSPLAGGADTQYF
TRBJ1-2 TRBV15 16 CATSRDAAGGPYGYTF
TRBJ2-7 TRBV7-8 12 CASRAGSYEQYF
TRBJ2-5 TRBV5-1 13 CASSLGQAETQYF
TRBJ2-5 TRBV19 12 CASSKLQETQYF
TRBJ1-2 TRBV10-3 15 CATRSAGGEYYGYTF
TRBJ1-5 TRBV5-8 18 CASSLVFGTENSNQPQHF
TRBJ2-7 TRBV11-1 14 CASSPKDRAHEQYF
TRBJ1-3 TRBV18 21 CASSPLLRGGLWDYSGNTIYF
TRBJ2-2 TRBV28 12 CASSSDTGELFF
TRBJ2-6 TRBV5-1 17 CASSFRQGAQGANVLTF
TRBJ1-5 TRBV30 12 CAWSVQSGPQHF
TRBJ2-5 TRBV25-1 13 CASSDTGRETQYF
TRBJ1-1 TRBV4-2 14 CASSHVGENTEAFF
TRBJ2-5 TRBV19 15 CASSSGEQGGETQYF
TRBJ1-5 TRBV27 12 CASSVSNQPQHF
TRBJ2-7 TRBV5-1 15 CASSSSPGLAYEQYF
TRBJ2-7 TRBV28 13 CASSPAGTYEQYF
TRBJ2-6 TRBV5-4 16 CASSPRAGTGANVLTF
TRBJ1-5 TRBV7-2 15 CASSLSGRPNQPQHF
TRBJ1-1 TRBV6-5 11 CASRTDTEAFF
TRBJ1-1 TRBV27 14 CASRPIQGRTEAFF
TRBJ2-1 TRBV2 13 CASARASIDEQFF
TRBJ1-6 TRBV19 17 CASRPTAGRILNSPLHF
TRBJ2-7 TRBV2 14 CASRLGLAVDEQYF
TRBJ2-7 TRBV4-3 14 CASSQAQGAYEQYF
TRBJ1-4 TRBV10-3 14 CAISDRPTNEKLFF
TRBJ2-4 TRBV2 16 CASSEGTGDRKNIQYF
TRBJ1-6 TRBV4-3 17 CASSQRTGSSYNSPLHF
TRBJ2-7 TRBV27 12 CASSLLAGQQYF
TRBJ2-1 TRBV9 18 CASSVELELAVPYNEQFF
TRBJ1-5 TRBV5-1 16 CASSLVGGDGNQPQHF
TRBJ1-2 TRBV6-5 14 CASSKLQENYGYTF
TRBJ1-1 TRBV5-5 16 CASRYRDRALSTEAFF
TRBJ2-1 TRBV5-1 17 CASSTTGATRSHNEQFF
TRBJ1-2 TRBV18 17 CASSLQDRDVFNYGYTF
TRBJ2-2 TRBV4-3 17 CASSQDVQSANTGELFF
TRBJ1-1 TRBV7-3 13 CASSSDRDTEAFF
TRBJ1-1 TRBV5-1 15 CASSRTQGIVTEAFF
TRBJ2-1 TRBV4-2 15 CASSPGLADYNEQFF
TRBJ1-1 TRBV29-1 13 CSVRGTANTEAFF
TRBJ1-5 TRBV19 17 CASSPPGGSLRDQPQHF
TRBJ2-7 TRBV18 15 CASSPSRDSTYEQYF
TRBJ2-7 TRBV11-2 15 CASTPGQGAHYEQYF
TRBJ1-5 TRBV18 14 CASSPDRRNQPQHF